These T cell receptor beta chains were read from a single sample in a study of cytomegalovirus exposure and HLA in healthy donors. Sequenced by immunoSEQ multiplex PCR; TCRdb stores in-frame clones only, minus some. The sample consists of roughly 130,000 clones, about 76% of them appearing once. Sequenced material: PBMCs. The receptors derive from a female donor in good health and CMV-seronegative. Both conserved end residues are part of each CDR3. A D gene is named only where the DNA matches it firmly. The size field is filled for only some rows; it gives once, few, many or a size class.

size	J	V	D	DNA	CDR3
NA	TRBJ1-1	TRBV5-1	NA	TGCGCCAGCAGCGGGGCAGTTTCAGGAACTGAAGCTTTCTTT	CASSGAVSGTEAFF
few	TRBJ2-2	TRBV10-3	NA	TGTGCCATCAGTGAGTCACGGGGTGGCGGGGAGCTGTTTTTT	CAISESRGGGELFF
NA	TRBJ1-1	TRBV12-5	TRBD1	TGTGCTAGTGGTGGGGCCGGGACAGGGAGGGGGGACACTGAAGCTTTCTTT	CASGGAGTGRGDTEAFF
NA	TRBJ2-1	TRBV6-1	TRBD2	TGTGCCAGCAGTGATGGGACTAGCGGCTCCTACAATGAGCAGTTCTTC	CASSDGTSGSYNEQFF
NA	TRBJ1-3	TRBV4-3	NA	TGCGCCAGCAGCCAAGATACCGGGGGGACGGGAAACACCATATATTTT	CASSQDTGGTGNTIYF
NA	TRBJ2-5	TRBV19	TRBD2	TGTGCCAGTAAACGGACTAGCGGGAGGAGCCAAGAGACCCAGTACTTC	CASKRTSGRSQETQYF
NA	TRBJ2-5	TRBV5-4	TRBD1	TGTGCCAGCAGCTCGCTGCCGGGACAGGGGACAGAGACCCAGTACTTC	CASSSLPGQGTETQYF
NA	TRBJ2-6	TRBV7-6	TRBD1	TGTGCCAGCAGCTTGGGACAGGGAGACAACGTCCTGACTTTC	CASSLGQGDNVLTF
NA	TRBJ1-2	TRBV27	NA	TGTGCCAGCACCCCGCGGAGGACGGGGGGGGATGGCTACACCTTC	CASTPRRTGGDGYTF
NA	TRBJ2-7	TRBV7-2	NA	TGTGCCAGCAGCTTAGCCCGGGACTTCACCTACGAGCAGTACTTC	CASSLARDFTYEQYF
few	TRBJ1-2	TRBV5-6	NA	TGTGCCAGCAGCTTGGTCTCGTTCGGGGGTTATGGCTACACCTTC	CASSLVSFGGYGYTF
NA	TRBJ2-2	TRBV4-3	TRBD2	TGCGCCAGCAGCCAAGAGCCTCCGGGACTAGCGGGAGAAGCCGGGGAGCTGTTTTTT	CASSQEPPGLAGEAGELFF
NA	TRBJ1-6	TRBV4-3	NA	TGCGCCAGCAGCCAAGATGGAGGGGTCGGGTCACCCCTCCACTTT	CASSQDGGVGSPLHF
NA	TRBJ2-7	TRBV7-2	NA	TGTGCCAGCAGCTCCTCCCTTTCCTACGAGCAGTACTTC	CASSSSLSYEQYF
NA	TRBJ2-2	TRBV29-1	TRBD2	TGCAGCGTGCCCGGGGGGGGGACCGGGGAGCTGTTTTTT	CSVPGGGTGELFF
NA	TRBJ2-3	TRBV7-8	NA	TGTGCCAGCAGCTCCGGGGCTAGCGGCACAGATACGCAGTATTTT	CASSSGASGTDTQYF
NA	TRBJ1-1	TRBV5-5	NA	TGTGCCAGCAGCGAGGTTCAGGGTTGGACTGAAGCTTTCTTT	CASSEVQGWTEAFF
NA	TRBJ1-1	TRBV13	TRBD1	TGTGCCAGCAGCCCCGACAGGGGGGTCACTGAAGCTTTCTTT	CASSPDRGVTEAFF
NA	TRBJ2-7	TRBV10-3	TRBD2	TGTGCCATCAGAGGGACTAGCGAATCCTACGAGCAGTACTTC	CAIRGTSESYEQYF
NA	TRBJ1-4	TRBV6-6	NA	TGTGCCAGCAGTTACTACGGGGGGCGCGAAAAACTGTTTTTT	CASSYYGGREKLFF
few	TRBJ2-2	TRBV4-1	NA	TGCGCCAGCAGCCAAGTCCCCGCGGGTCGGAGGTTTTTT	CASSQVPAGRRFF
NA	TRBJ2-1	TRBV7-3	NA	TGTGCCAGCAGCCGATGGGGAGTTGGGGGGGCATCCTACAATGAGCAGTTCTTC	CASSRWGVGGASYNEQFF
NA	TRBJ1-4	TRBV7-2	NA	TGTGCCAGCAGCCTCTCGCGGCTAACTAATGAAAAACTGTTTTTT	CASSLSRLTNEKLFF
NA	TRBJ2-3	TRBV5-1	TRBD2	TGCGCCAGCAGCCCCCCTAGCGGGGGCACAGATACGCAGTATTTT	CASSPPSGGTDTQYF
NA	TRBJ1-2	TRBV9	TRBD1	TGTGCCAGCAGCGTAGCTGTCGGAGGACAGGGGCCTTATGGCTACACCTTC	CASSVAVGGQGPYGYTF
NA	TRBJ1-4	TRBV6-5	TRBD1	TGTGCCAGCAAGCGACAGGGAACAAGAGAAAAACTGTTTTTT	CASKRQGTREKLFF
NA	TRBJ2-1	TRBV6-6	TRBD1	TGTGCCAGCAGCCCTGGGACAGCTCGCTCCTACAATGAGCAGTTCTTC	CASSPGTARSYNEQFF
NA	TRBJ2-2	TRBV6-6	TRBD1	TGTGCCAGCAGTCGACAGGGGGAAAACACCGGGGAGCTGTTTTTT	CASSRQGENTGELFF
NA	TRBJ2-1	TRBV19	TRBD2	TGTGCCAGTAGTCCGGGACTAGCGGGAGGGTACAATGAGCAGTTCTTC	CASSPGLAGGYNEQFF
few	TRBJ1-1	TRBV11-2	NA	TGTGCCAGCAGCCGGGGAGGGAGCACTGAAGCTTTCTTT	CASSRGGSTEAFF
NA	TRBJ2-1	TRBV5-1	NA	TGCGCCAGCAGCTTGGGAGACTGGTTTTCGTCCGGTGATGAGCAGTTCTTC	CASSLGDWFSSGDEQFF
NA	TRBJ2-1	TRBV5-1	TRBD2	TGCGCCAGCAGCCCACTGCTAGCGGGAGCTTACAATGAGCAGTTCTTC	CASSPLLAGAYNEQFF
NA	TRBJ2-1	TRBV10-3	NA	TGTGCCATCACAGCGGACAATGAGCAGTTCTTC	CAITADNEQFF
NA	TRBJ2-5	TRBV30	NA	TGTGCCTGCCAGCCAGGCCAAGAGACCCAGTACTTC	CACQPGQETQYF
NA	TRBJ1-2	TRBV27	NA	TGTGCCAGCAGTTTAAAACGGTTTGAAGGCTACACCTTC	CASSLKRFEGYTF
few	TRBJ1-1	TRBV19	NA	TGTGCCAGTAAAGAACTAGCTTACAGTGAAGCTTTCTTT	CASKELAYSEAFF
NA	TRBJ1-1	TRBV28	NA	TGTGCCAGCAGTAGCCCCCAACGCGAAAACACTGAAGCTTTCTTT	CASSSPQRENTEAFF
NA	TRBJ2-1	TRBV5-1	NA	TGCGCCAGCAGCTTGACTTCGCCTTACAATGAGCAGTTCTTC	CASSLTSPYNEQFF
NA	TRBJ2-7	TRBV7-2	TRBD2	TGTGCCAGCAGCTTAACTAGCGGCTACGAGCAGTACTTC	CASSLTSGYEQYF
NA	TRBJ2-2	TRBV5-4	TRBD2	TGTGCCAGCAGCCCTAGTACGCGGGGGAGCACCGGGGAGCTGTTTTTT	CASSPSTRGSTGELFF
NA	TRBJ2-7	TRBV5-6	NA	TGTGCCAGCAGCTTGGGGACGGGCAGGGCGGGGGAGCAGTACTTC	CASSLGTGRAGEQYF
NA	TRBJ2-7	TRBV6-6	NA	TGTGCCAGCAGTACCGGGACTTACTACGAGCAGTACTTC	CASSTGTYYEQYF
NA	TRBJ2-5	TRBV7-2	NA	TGTGCCAGCAGCTCCCGGGACAACCAAGAGACCCAGTACTTC	CASSSRDNQETQYF
once	TRBJ2-5	TRBV5-4	NA	TGTGCCAGCAGCTTCCAGGGGCTGGAGACCCAGTACTTC	CASSFQGLETQYF
NA	TRBJ1-2	TRBV9	TRBD1	TGTGCCAGCAGTGGCCCCAGGGGGGAAGGCTACACCTTC	CASSGPRGEGYTF
NA	TRBJ2-5	TRBV30	TRBD2	TGTGCCTGGAGCCGAGGGCTAGCGGGAGGGTCGGAGACCCAGTACTTC	CAWSRGLAGGSETQYF
NA	TRBJ2-1	TRBV11-2	TRBD1	TGTGCCAGCAGCTTAGATCGACAGGGTAAGAATGAGCAGTTCTTC	CASSLDRQGKNEQFF
NA	TRBJ2-6	TRBV10-3	NA	TGTGCCATCAGTGAAAACAGAAAAGGGGGAACTGGGGCCAACGTCCTGACTTTC	CAISENRKGGTGANVLTF
NA	TRBJ2-7	TRBV28	NA	TGTGCCAGCGAGGGCGGCTCCTACGAGCAGTACTTC	CASEGGSYEQYF
NA	TRBJ2-7	TRBV27	NA	TGTGCCAGCAGTTTGGAAGGGAGGGAGCAGTACTTC	CASSLEGREQYF
NA	TRBJ2-2	TRBV6-5	NA	TGTGCCAGCACAAGGGGAAACACCGGGGAGCTGTTTTTT	CASTRGNTGELFF
NA	TRBJ2-7	TRBV5-4	TRBD1	TGTGCCAGCAGCTTGGCCGGTGGGACAGGGTTCCACGAGCAGTACTTC	CASSLAGGTGFHEQYF
NA	TRBJ1-2	TRBV6-6	NA	TGTGCCAGCAGTTACTCGAGAGAGTCTAACTATGGCTACACCTTC	CASSYSRESNYGYTF
NA	TRBJ1-2	TRBV5-1	TRBD1	TGCGCCAGCAGCGACGGGACAGCGAGGTTCTATGGCTACACCTTC	CASSDGTARFYGYTF
NA	TRBJ2-3	TRBV9	TRBD2	TGTGCCAGCAGCGTAGGGCCCGGGGGGAATACGCAGTATTTT	CASSVGPGGNTQYF
NA	TRBJ2-3	TRBV6-1	TRBD1	TGTGCCAGCAGGGTGGACAGGGGAAATACGCAGTATTTT	CASRVDRGNTQYF
NA	TRBJ1-6	TRBV6-1	NA	TGTGCCAGCAGTGGTAATAATTCACCCCTCCACTTT	CASSGNNSPLHF
NA	TRBJ1-1	TRBV7-8	TRBD1	TGTGCCAGCAGCTATGACAGGGTGAACACTGAAGCTTTCTTT	CASSYDRVNTEAFF